The 18 T cell receptor beta chains in this list originate from one sample, sequenced in a study of shared clonotypes between healthy human individuals. The naive CD8 subset, CD45RO-negative cells positively selected for CCR7, excluded terminally differentiated effector memory CD45RA+ cells. Here immunoSEQ multiplex PCR was the method, and the copy in TCRdb shows in-frame clones only, minus some. The sample contains about 2 million clones, less than 95% of which appear only once. The sample comprised naive CD8+ T cells sorted from blood. These TCRs come from a man aged 18 to 30 in good health.

The rearrangement joins TRBV7-9 to TRBJ2-7; D may be TRBD1 (5 bases). The germline V and J ends were trimmed by 2 bases and 2 bases, with 13 bases remaining between them. The CDR3 consists of 15 residues. CDR1 is SEHNR, CDR2 FQNEAQ, per germline (reference sequence). The CDR3 loop reads CASSLSGDSTYEQYF. The CDR3 DNA follows: TGTGCCAGCAGCTTATCGGGCGACAGTACCTACGAGCAGTACTTC.

The genes are TRBV27 and TRBJ2-7; 8 bases are a match to TRBD2. Germline V gives CDR1 MNHEY, CDR2 SMNVEV (reference sequence). The CDR3 is 16 amino acids. The V and J ends lost 3 bases and 1 base, in that order; junction bases with no gene match: 8. The CDR3 region is CASSFSAGVISYEQYF. The CDR3, as DNA: TGTGCCAGCAGTTTCTCAGCGGGAGTAATTTCCTACGAGCAGTACTTC.

This sequence joins TRBV23-1 and TRBJ2-7, with D hard to call. TRBV23-1 is noted as an ORF with a role that remains uncertain. This CDR3 is 15 amino acids long. The ends were cut back, 6 bases at V and 1 base at J, with 16 bases in the middle. The CDR3 region is CASSPPRTLSYEQYF. The CDR3, as DNA: TGCGCCAGCAGCCCCCCGCGGACGCTGTCCTACGAGCAGTACTTC.

This chain connects TRBV19 to TRBJ2-1, with TRBD2 matching 11 bases. The CDR3 extends over 17 amino acids. The germline V gene encodes CDR1 LNHDA and CDR2 SQIVND (reference sequence). Losses at the gene ends were 5 bases for V and 5 bases for J; bases not matched to a gene: 11. The CDR3 DNA is TGTGCCAGTAGTGTACTCCCCCCTAGCGGGGGGCACAATGAGCAGTTCTTC. Encoded protein: CASSVLPPSGGHNEQFF.

The chain joins TRBV7-9 to TRBJ2-1; D unclear. Germline-derived CDR1 and CDR2 are SEHNR and FQNEAQ (reference sequence). The CDR3 contains 11 residues. Trimming shortened V by 5 bases and J by 9 bases, and 8 bases separated the two germline ends. CDR3 loop: CASSHFGEQFF. In DNA, the CDR3 is TGTGCCAGCAGCCATTTCGGTGAGCAGTTCTTC.

V gene TRBV7-9 combines with J gene TRBJ2-7; D is undetermined. V gave up 5 bases and J gave up 0 bases, with 11 bases separating them. This CDR3 is 14 amino acids long. The germline V gene has CDR1 SEHNR and CDR2 FQNEAQ (reference sequence). CDR3 DNA: TGTGCCAGCAGCCCCAATTGGAACTCCTACGAGCAGTACTTC. Its protein product is CASSPNWNSYEQYF.

The chain has TRBV6-5 and TRBJ1-1, with D possibly TRBD1 on 5 matching bases. This CDR3 is 15 amino acids long. V shed 0 bases and J shed 5 bases, with 13 bases lying between them. CDR1 MNHEY and CDR2 SVGAGI come from the germline V gene. CDR3 bases: TGTGCCAGCAGTTACTCCCGAGAGGGGCCGACTGAAGCTTTCTTT. The encoded protein is CASSYSREGPTEAFF.

The chain carries TRBV9 and TRBJ2-7, with D perhaps assigned TRBD1 or TRBD2 (5 bases each). Germline-derived CDR1 and CDR2 are SGDLS and YYNGEE. The CDR3 extends over 14 amino acids. Between the trimmed V and J ends, which lost 3 bases and 7 bases, there was a span of 17 bases. CDR3 nucleotide sequence: TGTGCCAGCAGCGAGAATGGGGGAGCGCGGGAGCAGTACTTC. Translating gives CASSENGGAREQYF.

Note on this clone: This sample also contains other DNA sequences that code for the same CDR3. This chain joins TRBV19 and TRBJ2-7; D might be TRBD2 (5 bases). CDR3 size: 13 residues. V dropped 3 bases and J dropped 5 bases, with 11 bases sitting between them. CDR1 is LNHDA, CDR2 SQIVND, per germline (reference sequence). The CDR3 sequence: CASSIDLEDEQYF. CDR3 sequence (DNA): TGTGCCAGTAGTATCGACTTGGAGGACGAGCAGTACTTC.

The rearrangement links TRBV5-4 to TRBJ2-7; D gene unclear. The V end lost 2 bases, the J end lost 0 bases, and 15 bases lay between the germline ends. The CDR3 is 16 amino acids. Germline values: CDR1 SGHNT, CDR2 YYREEE (reference sequence). CDR3: CASSFLGTRSSYEQYF. In DNA form, the CDR3 reads TGTGCCAGCAGCTTTCTCGGTACGCGGAGCTCCTACGAGCAGTACTTC. Looking up the rest from reference TRBV5-4 and TRBJ2-7 gives the full variable domain: ETGVTQSPTHLIKTRGQQVTLRCSSQSGHNTVSWYQQALGQGPQFIFQYYREEENGRGNFPPRFSGLQFPNYSSELNVNALELDDSALYLCASSFLGTRSSYEQYFGPGTRLTVT.

The rearrangement joins TRBV5-8 to TRBJ2-7; D may be TRBD1 (7 bases). V shed 0 bases and J shed 2 bases, with 15 bases lying between them. From germline, CDR1 is SGHTS and CDR2 YDEGEE. This CDR3 is 16 amino acids long. CDR3 nucleotides: TGTGCCAGCAGCTTGGGAGTAGCAGGGGGGCCCTACGAGCAGTACTTC. Translation: CASSLGVAGGPYEQYF.

The table lists this clone with a count of one. The chain recombines TRBV2 with TRBJ1-5; D remains unclear. The CDR3 runs 15 residues. The ends were cut back, 5 bases at V and 0 bases at J, with 11 bases in the middle. Germline CDR1 and CDR2: SNHLY and FYNNEI. CDR3 nucleotides: TGTGCCAGCAGTCTTGACGTACTTAGCAATCAGCCCCAGCATTTT. Residues: CASSLDVLSNQPQHF.

The V gene is TRBV7-9, the J gene TRBJ2-1; 7 nucleotides align to TRBD2. CDR1 is SEHNR, CDR2 FQNEAQ, per germline (reference sequence). V was clipped by 6 bases and J by 0 bases; unmatched bases: 8. The CDR3 is made up of 16 amino acids. CDR3 sequence (DNA): TGTGCCAGCAGTCGGGAGGCGGGGTACTCCTACAATGAGCAGTTCTTC. It translates to CASSREAGYSYNEQFF.

This rearrangement joins TRBV2 to TRBJ2-7; TRBD2 aligns across 8 bases. The germline CDR1 and CDR2 sequences are SNHLY and FYNNEI. Trimming at V came to 6 bases and at J to 3 bases, leaving 22 bases not matched to a gene. CDR3 length: 19 amino acids. The CDR3 DNA follows: TGTGCCAGCAGAGGAACCCTGTTGTCGGGAGGGCCGCGAATCTACGAGCAGTACTTC. Its translation is CASRGTLLSGGPRIYEQYF. The variable domain in full, with the rest retrieved from reference TRBV2 and TRBJ2-7, is EPEVTQTPSHQVTQMGQEVILRCVPISNHLYFYWYRQILGQKVEFLVSFYNNEISEKSEIFDDQFSVERPDGSNFTLKIRSTKLEDSAMYFCASRGTLLSGGPRIYEQYFGPGTRLTVT.

V gene TRBV7-9 combines with J gene TRBJ2-1, with TRBD1 matching over 10 bases. Germline V CDR1 and CDR2: SEHNR, FQNEAQ (reference sequence). Unmatched junction bases numbered 10, after V lost 5 bases and J lost 6 bases. The CDR3 extends over 16 amino acids. For the CDR3, the DNA is TGTGCCAGCAGCCTCCGTCCGGGACAGGGGACCAATGAGCAGTTCTTC. Its translation: CASSLRPGQGTNEQFF.

The chain is built from TRBV14 and TRBJ1-1; 8 nucleotides match TRBD1. The CDR3 contains 15 residues. With V trimmed by 0 bases and J by 3 bases, 3 bases remained unmatched. Per the germline V gene, CDR1 is SGHDN and CDR2 is FVKESK. The CDR3 loop reads CASSQDRGRDTEAFF. CDR3 nucleotide sequence: TGTGCCAGCAGCCAAGACAGGGGGCGGGACACTGAAGCTTTCTTT.

The rearrangement uses TRBV9 and TRBJ2-3, with TRBD2 matching over 8 bases. V shed 6 bases, J shed 1 base, and the junction held 7 bases outside the gene matches. Per germline, CDR1 SGDLS and CDR2 YYNGEE. The CDR3 is 15 residues long. In DNA form, the CDR3 reads TGTGCCAGCACCGACGGGGGGGCCGGCACAGATACGCAGTATTTT. Translation: CASTDGGAGTDTQYF.

This chain uses TRBV2 with TRBJ1-2; TRBD1 agrees at 7 bases. This CDR3 spans 13 amino acids. CDR1 and CDR2 from the germline V gene are SNHLY and FYNNEI. Germline trimming cut 4 bases from V and 8 bases from J; bases unmatched to any gene: 7. Here the CDR3 reads CASSAYRGWGYTF. DNA for the CDR3: TGTGCCAGCAGTGCTTACAGGGGATGGGGCTACACCTTC.